This passage covers 25 T cell receptor beta chains from one sample sequenced in a study of beta chain features in type 1 diabetes. The study reverse transcribed the entire isolated RNA, so it sequenced expressed TCRB transcripts. The assay was immunoSEQ multiplex PCR, and TCRdb's table has in-frame clones only and misses some. The profile shows about 60,000 clones, 59% of them singletons. Sequencing was done on a sample of Tregs from blood. The source of these receptors is a woman aged 18-29 years in good health.

The rearrangement links TRBV7-3 to TRBJ1-1, with a possible D match to TRBD1 (5 bases). This CDR3 spans 14 amino acids. V shed 5 bases and J shed 5 bases, with 15 bases lying between them. CDR1 and CDR2 (germline): SGHTA, FQGTGA. As DNA, the CDR3 is TGTGCCAGCAGCCCCAGGGAGGGGAAGACTGAAGCTTTCTTT. It encodes CASSPREGKTEAFF. The complete variable domain, with remaining parts taken from reference TRBV7-3 and TRBJ1-1, reads GAGVSQTPSNKVTEKGKYVELRCDPISGHTALYWYRQSLGQGPEFLIYFQGTGAADDSGLPNDRFFAVRPEGSVSTLKIQRTERGDSAVYLCASSPREGKTEAFFGQGTRLTVV.

The CDR3 loop reads CASSFSSRPTDTQYF. The CDR3 DNA sequence: TGTGCCAGCAGCTTTTCTAGCAGACCCACAGATACGCAGTATTTT. This rearrangement joins TRBV9 to TRBJ2-3; D is possibly TRBD2 (5 bases). The CDR3 covers 15 residues. From germline, CDR1 is SGDLS and CDR2 YYNGEE. With 4 bases removed from V and 2 bases from J, the gap between germline ends came to 14 bases.

This chain connects TRBV5-1 to TRBJ1-3, with TRBD1 identical over 7 bases. V lost 7 bases and J lost 2; bases outside the gene matches: 3. The CDR3 runs 13 residues. The germline gives CDR1 SGHRS, CDR2 YFSETQ. CDR3 nucleotide sequence: TGCGCCAGCTCGGGGACAGCTGGAAACACCATATATTTT. It codes for CASSGTAGNTIYF.

The rearrangement joins TRBV5-1 to TRBJ2-3; TRBD2 matches at 15 bases. From germline, CDR1 is SGHRS and CDR2 YFSETQ. The ends lost 4 bases at V and 0 bases at J; junction bases unmatched: 3. This CDR3 region has 17 residues. The CDR3 coding sequence is TGCGCCAGCAGCCGGACTAGCGGGGGGGCCAGCACAGATACGCAGTATTTT. This encodes CASSRTSGGASTDTQYF. Together with reference TRBV5-1 and TRBJ2-3, the CDR3 gives the full variable domain: KAGVTQTPRYLIKTRGQQVTLSCSPISGHRSVSWYQQTPGQGLQFLFEYFSETQRNKGNFPGRFSGRQFSNSRSEMNVSTLELGDSALYLCASSRTSGGASTDTQYFGPGTRLTVL.

This clone was detected only a few times. The chain is built from TRBV7-9 and TRBJ2-7; 8 positions match TRBD1. Per the germline V gene, CDR1 is SEHNR and CDR2 is FQNEAQ (reference sequence). V shed 5 bases and J 4 bases; nucleotides not matched to a gene: 7. The CDR3 has 14 amino acids. In DNA, the CDR3 is TGTGCCAGCAGCAGGGGACAGGACCATTACGAGCAGTACTTC. This encodes CASSRGQDHYEQYF. The whole variable domain, remainder taken from reference TRBV7-9 and TRBJ2-7, is DTGVSQNPRHKITKRGQNVTFRCDPISEHNRLYWYRQTLGQGPEFLTYFQNEAQLEKSRLLSDRFSAERPKGSFSTLEIQRTEQGDSAMYLCASSRGQDHYEQYFGPGTRLTVT.

This rearrangement joins TRBV6-5 to TRBJ1-2; TRBD1 matches at 10 bases. After removal of 5 bases from V and 7 bases from J, the junction contained 10 bases not matched to a gene. Germline V gene sequence: CDR1 MNHEY, CDR2 SVGAGI. This CDR3 is 15 amino acids long. This chain's CDR3 is CASSTPGQGKIGYTF. CDR3 DNA: TGTGCCAGCAGTACACCGGGACAGGGGAAGATTGGCTACACCTTC.

Judged by abundance, this clone is medium-sized. This chain links TRBV11-2 with TRBJ2-3; the match to TRBD2 covers 13 bases. This CDR3 spans 14 amino acids. The V segment lost 5 bases and the J segment 7 bases; nucleotides outside the gene matches: 3. The germline V gene has CDR1 SGHAT and CDR2 FQNNGV. The CDR3 DNA reads as TGTGCCAGCAGCCGACTAGCGGGGGGCAATACGCAGTATTTT. Translation gives CASSRLAGGNTQYF.

The chain employs TRBV7-2 and TRBJ2-1; a possible D gene is TRBD1 (5 bases). Germline assignment: CDR1 SGHTA and CDR2 FQGNSA. CDR3 length equals 13 residues. Deletions cut 1 base from V and 6 bases from J, with 7 bases between. The CDR3 is CASSLGTPNEQFF. The DNA of the CDR3 is TGTGCCAGCAGCTTAGGGACACCCAATGAGCAGTTCTTC.

This sequence joins TRBV6-1 and TRBJ2-7; D is possibly TRBD1 (5 bases). There are 14 residues in the CDR3. V was cut by 4 bases and J by 0 bases, with 10 bases left in between. CDR1 is MNHNS and CDR2 is SASEGT in the germline V gene. The CDR3 DNA is TGTGCCAGCAGTGCTACAGGAGACTCCTACGAGCAGTACTTC. This encodes CASSATGDSYEQYF.

The chain carries TRBV27 and TRBJ1-5, with D possibly matching TRBD1 (5 bases). This CDR3 is built from 17 residues. Germline CDR1 reads MNHEY; CDR2 reads SMNVEV (reference sequence). Trimming shortened V by 5 bases and J by 4 bases, and 21 bases separated the two germline ends. The CDR3 bases are TGTGCCAGCAGTCCCCACGGTGGGAGGGGCTATAATCAGCCCCAGCATTTT. Residues: CASSPHGGRGYNQPQHF.

Worth noting for this clone: The junction does not match germline at one end; this may be a read error. The chain carries TRBV30 and TRBJ1-2, with D unclear. This CDR3 is 13 amino acids long. Germline CDR1 reads GTSNPN; CDR2 reads SVGIG (reference sequence). DNA of the CDR3: TGTGCCTGGAGGGAGACCGGCAACTTTGGCTACACCTTC. Translating it yields CAWRETGNFGYTF.

The chain employs TRBV11-2 and TRBJ2-4, with D perhaps TRBD2 (5 bases). The V gene lost 5 bases and the J gene lost 7 bases, with 12 bases spanning the gap. The CDR3 totals 13 residues. Germline lookup yields CDR1 SGHAT and CDR2 FQNNGV. CDR3 coding DNA: TGTGCCAGCAGCCCTCGGACTGATAACATTCAGTACTTC. Translated: CASSPRTDNIQYF.

The gene calls are TRBV7-2 and TRBJ2-2, with 10 positions matching TRBD1. This CDR3 spans 16 amino acids. Germline-derived CDR1 and CDR2 are SGHTA and FQGNSA. J lost 4 bases, V lost 2 bases, and 4 bases had no gene match. The CDR3 nucleotides read TGTGCCAGCAGCTTAAGACAGGGGGCTACCACCGGGGAGCTGTTTTTT. Amino acid sequence: CASSLRQGATTGELFF.

CDR3 protein: CASSLERGLSNTEAFF. The CDR3 bases are TGTGCCAGCAGCTTAGAGCGCGGCCTCTCGAACACTGAAGCTTTCTTT. This chain connects TRBV7-9 to TRBJ1-1; no definite D call. The CDR3 consists of 16 residues. Trimming took 1 base from V and 1 from J, leaving 13 bases between them. CDR1 is SEHNR, CDR2 FQNEAQ, per germline (reference sequence).

V is TRBV7-2 and J is TRBJ2-2; TRBD2 might be the D (6 bases). In germline, CDR1 is SGHTA, CDR2 FQGNSA. V dropped 5 bases and J dropped 0 bases, with 13 bases sitting between them. The length of the CDR3 is 16 residues. For the CDR3, the DNA is TGTGCCAGCAGCGGATCCGGGACTGCGAACACCGGGGAGCTGTTTTTT. It specifies CASSGSGTANTGELFF.

J is TRBJ1-1 and V is TRBV4-3; TRBD1 matches at 8 bases. Germline values: CDR1 LGHNA, CDR2 YSLEER. Trimming cost V 4 bases and J 3 bases; bases outside gene matches: 4. The CDR3 has 14 residues. The CDR3 DNA reads as TGCGCCAGCAGCCCCCAGGGGGCGGACACTGAAGCTTTCTTT. This translates into CASSPQGADTEAFF.

The chain recombines TRBV7-9 with TRBJ1-1, with a possible D match to TRBD1 (5 bases). V gave up 0 bases and J gave up 4 bases, with 12 bases separating them. The CDR3 totals 15 residues. Germline CDR1 is SEHNR and CDR2 is FQNEAQ (reference sequence). CDR3 coding DNA: TGTGCCAGCAGCTTAGCGGCGGGGACGGGCACTGAAGCTTTCTTT. Translated, it gives CASSLAAGTGTEAFF. The whole variable domain, filled in from reference TRBV7-9 and TRBJ1-1, reads DTGVSQNPRHKITKRGQNVTFRCDPISEHNRLYWYRQTLGQGPEFLTYFQNEAQLEKSRLLSDRFSAERPKGSFSTLEIQRTEQGDSAMYLCASSLAAGTGTEAFFGQGTRLTVV.

The chain carries TRBV28 and TRBJ1-4; TRBD1 might be the D (6 bases). Trimming shortened V by 6 bases and J by 6 bases, and 20 bases separated the two germline ends. The germline V gene encodes CDR1 MDHEN and CDR2 SYDVKM. The CDR3 sequence is 16 residues long. Written as DNA, the CDR3 is TGTGCCAGCAGCCGGCCTGGCAGGGGTGGGTATGAAAAACTGTTTTTT. Translation: CASSRPGRGGYEKLFF.

This chain joins TRBV18 and TRBJ2-7, with 10 bases that match TRBD1. The germline gives CDR1 KGHSH, CDR2 LQKENI. Trimming took 0 bases from V and 2 from J; bases not matched to a gene: 7. The CDR3 contains 17 residues. The CDR3 region has the DNA TGTGCCAGCTCACCACCGCGAGGGACAGGGGAGACCTACGAGCAGTACTTC. Residues: CASSPPRGTGETYEQYF.

A few counts support this clone. This chain links TRBV25-1 with TRBJ2-1, with D unresolved. With 4 bases removed from V and 8 bases from J, the gap between germline ends came to 9 bases. Germline CDR1 and CDR2: MGHDK and SYGVNS. This CDR3 is built from 12 residues. This CDR3 is CASSGSVDEQFF. The DNA of the CDR3 is TGTGCCAGCAGTGGTTCGGTGGATGAGCAGTTCTTC.

This clone was seen a handful of times. V and J are TRBV7-2 and TRBJ2-5; 12 nucleotides align to TRBD2. CDR1 is SGHTA, CDR2 FQGNSA, per germline. J lost 2 bases, V lost 3 bases, and 10 bases had no gene match. The CDR3 spans 18 residues. The CDR3 DNA reads as TGTGCCAGCAGCTTTGGACTAGCGGGGATGCGCGCACAAGAGACCCAGTACTTC. Translation: CASSFGLAGMRAQETQYF.

J is TRBJ1-2 and V is TRBV6-5, with D possibly being TRBD1 (6 bases). Trimming shortened V by 11 bases and J by 7 bases, and 17 bases separated the two germline ends. The CDR3 sequence is 12 residues long. Germline lookup yields CDR1 MNHEY and CDR2 SVGAGI. The CDR3, as DNA: TGTGCCTGCCGGGGGGCAGTAGGTGGCTACACCTTC. This gives the protein CACRGAVGGYTF.

The chain recombines TRBV27 with TRBJ1-2; D might be TRBD1 (5 bases). This CDR3 spans 14 amino acids. V gave up 0 bases and J gave up 4 bases, with 9 bases separating them. Germline lookup yields CDR1 MNHEY and CDR2 SMNVEV (reference sequence). CDR3 nucleotide sequence: TGTGCCAGCAGTTTATCGGGCAGGGCCTATGGCTACACCTTC. Protein sequence: CASSLSGRAYGYTF.

V and J are TRBV5-1 and TRBJ2-7; perhaps TRBD1 as D (6 bases). The germline V gene encodes CDR1 SGHRS and CDR2 YFSETQ. CDR3 length: 14 amino acids. V lost 1 base and J 2 bases, leaving 10 bases between the germline ends. The DNA for the CDR3 is TGCGCCAGCAGCTTGTCAGAGGGGGCCTACGAGCAGTACTTC. Amino acids: CASSLSEGAYEQYF.

The chain employs TRBV2 and TRBJ2-7; 10 bases map to TRBD2. Germline V lookup: CDR1 SNHLY, CDR2 FYNNEI. There are 18 residues in the CDR3. V dropped 6 bases and J dropped 3; count of bases not matched to a gene: 17. This CDR3 reads CASSPLLASGSRVYEQYF. The DNA for the CDR3 is TGTGCCAGCAGCCCCCTGTTGGCTAGCGGGAGTAGAGTCTACGAGCAGTACTTC.